Reported below is one TCR beta chain. CDR3 size: 13 residues. The germline V and J ends were trimmed by 3 bases and 1 base, with 3 bases remaining between them. Germline V gene lookup returns CDR1 MDHEN and CDR2 SYDVKM. This record belongs to a study of OX40 agonist ivuxolimab in advanced cancers. Sequenced by immunoSEQ multiplex PCR; TCRdb stores in-frame clones only, minus some. The data show fewer than 85,000 clones, approximately 90% seen once. The chain is built from TRBV28 and TRBJ2-2; D gene unclear. The receptor was derived from an adult with an advanced solid tumor such as melanoma, head and neck, liver or kidney cancer. This specimen consisted of CD4+ or CD8+ T cells sorted from blood, obtained in a trial of the OX40 agonist ivuxolimab. This CDR3 reads CASSFGNTGELFF. The CDR3 coding sequence is TGTGCCAGCAGTTTCGGGAACACCGGGGAGCTGTTTTTT. Complete variable domain (other parts from reference TRBV28 and TRBJ2-2): DVKVTQSSRYLVKRTGEKVFLECVQDMDHENMFWYRQDPGLGLRLIYFSYDVKMKEKGDIPEGYSVSREKKERFSLILESASTNQTSMYLCASSFGNTGELFFGEGSRLTVL.